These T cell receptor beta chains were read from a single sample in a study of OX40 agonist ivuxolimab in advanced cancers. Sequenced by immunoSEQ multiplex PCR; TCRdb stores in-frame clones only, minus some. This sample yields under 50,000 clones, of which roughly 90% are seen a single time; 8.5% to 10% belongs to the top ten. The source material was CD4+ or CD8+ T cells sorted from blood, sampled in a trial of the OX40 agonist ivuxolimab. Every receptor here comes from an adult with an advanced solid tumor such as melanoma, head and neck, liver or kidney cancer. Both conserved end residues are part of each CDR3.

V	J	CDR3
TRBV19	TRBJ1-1	CASNGQDLNTEAFF
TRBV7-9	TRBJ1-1	CASSSRTGANTEAFF
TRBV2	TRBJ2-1	CASTEDPGSYNEQFF
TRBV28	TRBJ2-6	CASSPGMRANVLTF
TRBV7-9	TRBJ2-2	CASSTTGGIELFF
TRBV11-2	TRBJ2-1	CASSLRSAGRSYNEQFF
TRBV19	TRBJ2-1	CASSLRIGSYNEQFF
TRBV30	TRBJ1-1	CASYRGGLATEAFF
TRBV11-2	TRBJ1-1	CASSSRTGPEEAFF
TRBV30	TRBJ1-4	CAWTTGALNEKLFF
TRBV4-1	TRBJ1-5	CASSQDGGIGRNQPQHF
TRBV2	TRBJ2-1	CASSPGPRNEQFF
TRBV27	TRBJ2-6	CASSLMGAQGANVLTF
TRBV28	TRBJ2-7	CASGRKGSSYEQYF
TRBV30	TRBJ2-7	CAGGWVSYEQYF
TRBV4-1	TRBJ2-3	CASSQGTRTGSTDTQYF
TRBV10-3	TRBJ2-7	CAIRTLDILGEQYF
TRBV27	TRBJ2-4	CATSGSLAKNIQYF
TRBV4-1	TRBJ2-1	CASSPTQSSYNEQFF
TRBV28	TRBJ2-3	CASSFPAPSGSRIATDTQYF
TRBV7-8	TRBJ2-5	CASSLETGKETQYF
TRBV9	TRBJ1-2	CASSRGTGGSGYTF
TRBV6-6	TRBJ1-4	CASTQGNEKLFF
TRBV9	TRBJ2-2	CASSGGLFTGELFF
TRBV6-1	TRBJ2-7	CASRGQGVWEQYF
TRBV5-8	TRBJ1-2	CASSPGIGTIYGYTF
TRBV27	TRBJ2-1	CASSLGVASEQFF
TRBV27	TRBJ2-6	CASSPVDRSGANVLTF
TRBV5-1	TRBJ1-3	CASSSGDWGTGNTIYF
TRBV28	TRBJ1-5	CASSLSMGSNQPQHF
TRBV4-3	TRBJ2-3	CASSQAPLYTDTQYF
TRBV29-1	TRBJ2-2	CSVVINRELFF
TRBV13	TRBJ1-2	CASSFTDNYGYTF
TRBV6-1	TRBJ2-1	CASSSYLNNEQFF
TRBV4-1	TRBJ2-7	CASSQDASGTYEQYF
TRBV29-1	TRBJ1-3	CSAVGLHPGNTIYF
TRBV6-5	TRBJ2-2	CASSFRHSNTGELFF
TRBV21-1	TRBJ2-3	CASSKEGDRGPTDTQYF
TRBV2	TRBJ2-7	CASSEPGGITYEQYF
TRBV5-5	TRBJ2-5	CASSLDSLYQETQYF